This is a list of T cell receptor beta chains from one sample in a study of OX40 agonist ivuxolimab in advanced cancers. TCRdb's table, derived via immunoSEQ multiplex PCR, lists solely in-frame clones and lacks some. The sample includes about 64,000 clones, 88% of them seen just once. Sequences were derived from CD4+ or CD8+ T cells sorted from blood, sampled in a trial of the OX40 agonist ivuxolimab. The origin of the receptors is an adult with an advanced solid tumor such as melanoma, head and neck, liver or kidney cancer. Each CDR3 is given with its conserved first and last residue. Fields, in order: D gene, V gene, J gene, clone size, CDR3 DNA, CDR3 protein. A D gene is named only where the DNA matches it firmly. Clone size is stated in some rows and not others, as once, few, many or a class when expanded.

D gene: NA
V gene: TRBV5-6
J gene: TRBJ2-5
clone size: NA
CDR3 DNA: TGTGCCAGCAGCTTAGGGGGAAGAGAGACCCAGTACTTC
CDR3 protein: CASSLGGRETQYF

D gene: NA
V gene: TRBV19
J gene: TRBJ1-5
clone size: NA
CDR3 DNA: TGTGCCAGTAGTATAGGGAGAGGCAATCAGCCCCAGCATTTT
CDR3 protein: CASSIGRGNQPQHF

D gene: TRBD1
V gene: TRBV19
J gene: TRBJ2-6
clone size: NA
CDR3 DNA: TGTGCCAGTAGGGACAGGGGGTCGAGCTCTGGGGCCAACGTCCTGACTTTC
CDR3 protein: CASRDRGSSSGANVLTF

D gene: NA
V gene: TRBV7-2
J gene: TRBJ1-5
clone size: NA
CDR3 DNA: TGTGCCAGCAGCTTTTCCGGGTCGGGTCAGCCCCAGCATTTT
CDR3 protein: CASSFSGSGQPQHF

D gene: TRBD1
V gene: TRBV10-3
J gene: TRBJ1-1
clone size: NA
CDR3 DNA: TGTGCCATCAGGGGGACAGGGCGGGGTGAAGCTTTCTTT
CDR3 protein: CAIRGTGRGEAFF

D gene: NA
V gene: TRBV5-1
J gene: TRBJ2-7
clone size: once
CDR3 DNA: TGCGCCAGCAGCTTTACACTACAGGGTACTCCCTCCGAGCAGTACTTC
CDR3 protein: CASSFTLQGTPSEQYF

D gene: TRBD1
V gene: TRBV5-1
J gene: TRBJ2-5
clone size: NA
CDR3 DNA: TGCGCCAGCAGCTTGGCGGGACAGGGCGGAGAGACCCAGTACTTC
CDR3 protein: CASSLAGQGGETQYF

D gene: TRBD2
V gene: TRBV27
J gene: TRBJ2-7
clone size: NA
CDR3 DNA: TGTGCCAGCAGGCCGCTTGGGGAGGGCGTTACCTACGAGCAGTACTTC
CDR3 protein: CASRPLGEGVTYEQYF

D gene: NA
V gene: TRBV6-5
J gene: TRBJ2-7
clone size: NA
CDR3 DNA: TGTGCCAGCAGTTACTCGGACGGGGGGCCTGTGAACTTC
CDR3 protein: CASSYSDGGPVNF

D gene: NA
V gene: TRBV5-4
J gene: TRBJ2-7
clone size: NA
CDR3 DNA: TGTGCCAGCAGCTTGCAGGCCTATCAAGAGCAGTACTTC
CDR3 protein: CASSLQAYQEQYF